What follows describes a single T cell receptor (beta chain). Its antigen remains unknown. The data were taken from a study of shared clonotypes between healthy human individuals. On the study more broadly: The plates for each donor numbered three CD4 naive, three CD4 memory, two CD8 naive and one CD8 memory. General study points: A reduction in generation probabilities was seen for non-shared clonotypes relative to those shared by all four donors.

Some clones are missing from TCRdb's copy, which holds only in-frame ones; the method was immunoSEQ multiplex PCR. The sample lists 2.3 million or so clones; approximately 93% were seen once. CDR3 length: 13 amino acids. Germline values: CDR1 SGHTA, CDR2 FQGNSA. V lost 3 bases to trimming and J lost 7 bases, with 13 bases between them. Sample: naive CD4+ T cells from PBMCs. Subset defined: CD45RA+ positively selected. The receptor was isolated from a man in his late teens or twenties in good health. Some clones in this sample may be carry-over from other donors' samples. This chain links TRBV7-2 with TRBJ2-7, with D perhaps TRBD2 (7 bases). In nucleotides, the CDR3 is TGTGCCAGCAGCTTGCAACGGGGGGCGGAGCAGTACTTC. Its translation is CASSLQRGAEQYF.